Presented here are 13 T cell receptor beta chains from one specimen sequenced in a study of vaccination and CD4 T cells after COVID-19. Antigens of these TCRs are unknown. The treatment: roughly 11-day PBMC culture with coronavirus spike peptide pools or control peptides (ViraFEST assay). Oncomine TCR Beta short-read sequencing was applied to DNA from cultured CD4+ T cells. TCRdb recomputed calls from the PCR reads with MiXCR, one row per CDR3 protein. There are around 19,000 distinct CDR3 sequences in the sample; roughly 37% occur only once, and about a fifth lies in the top ten. The source material was CD4+ T cells from blood, cultured in vitro, sampled before SARS-CoV-2 vaccination. The source is a human donor who received a COVID-19 vaccine.

J is TRBJ1-2 and V is TRBV14; no clear D gene. Germline lookup yields CDR1 SGHDN and CDR2 FVKESK. The CDR3 loop spans 17 amino acids. V dropped 1 base and J dropped 0 bases, with 15 bases sitting between them. In DNA, the CDR3 is TGTGCCAGCAGCCAAGTGGCCAGGAGGGCCCCTAACTATGGCTACACCTTC. It is translated as CASSQVARRAPNYGYTF.

This clonotype was observed a few times. The chain has TRBV12-5 and TRBJ1-1, with D perhaps TRBD1 (5 bases). V lost 5 bases to trimming and J lost 3 bases, with 19 bases between them. Germline loops: CDR1 LGHNT, CDR2 FRNRAP. This CDR3 is built from 16 residues. CDR3 coding DNA: TGTGCTAGTGGTCTCGGTACCGGGACTGCATACACTGAAGCTTTCTTT. Translating gives CASGLGTGTAYTEAFF.

The V call is TRBV19, the J call TRBJ1-2; no clear D gene. Trimming stripped 3 bases from V and 0 bases from J, with 14 bases between. The germline CDR1 and CDR2 sequences are LNHDA and SQIVND (reference sequence). CDR3 length equals 16 residues. CDR3 nucleotide sequence: TGTGCCAGTAGTATCGGGATTCGAGGAGCTAACTATGGCTACACCTTC. It is translated as CASSIGIRGANYGYTF. The full variable domain, its missing parts supplied by reference TRBV19 and TRBJ1-2, is DGGITQSPKYLFRKEGQNVTLSCEQNLNHDAMYWYRQDPGQGLRLIYYSQIVNDFQKGDIAEGYSVSREKKESFPLTVTSAQKNPTAFYLCASSIGIRGANYGYTFGSGTRLTVV.

This rearrangement joins TRBV20-1 to TRBJ2-5; the D gene is possibly TRBD2 (7 bases). V was clipped by 0 bases and J by 5 bases, with 19 bases between them. There are 16 residues in the CDR3. Germline V CDR1 and CDR2: DFQATT, SNEGSKA (reference sequence). CDR3 protein: CSARDVGGGLRETQYF. CDR3 nucleotide sequence: TGCAGTGCTAGAGATGTGGGAGGGGGTTTACGGGAGACCCAGTACTTC.

The rearrangement links TRBV20-1 to TRBJ2-7; D might be TRBD2 (6 bases). This CDR3 is 11 amino acids long. The V end lost 7 bases, the J end lost 4 bases, and 11 bases lay between the germline ends. Germline CDR1 reads DFQATT; CDR2 reads SNEGSKA (reference sequence). The CDR3: CSGREDYEQYF. CDR3 nucleotides: TGCAGTGGCAGGGAGGATTACGAGCAGTACTTC.

The rearrangement joins TRBV19 to TRBJ2-3, with TRBD2 matching over 8 bases. This CDR3 has 15 amino acids. Germline loops: CDR1 LNHDA, CDR2 SQIVND (reference sequence). V was pared by 5 bases and J by 6 bases, with 10 bases of the junction left unmatched. The CDR3 here is CASSPRGGAEDTQYF. As DNA, the CDR3 is TGTGCCAGTAGTCCCCGGGGGGGGGCAGAGGATACGCAGTATTTT.

The table lists this clonotype with a few counts. The chain combines TRBV11-3 with TRBJ1-1; D gene unclear. CDR1 is SGHNT, CDR2 YENEEA, per germline. The CDR3 is made up of 14 amino acids. With 4 bases removed from V and 0 bases from J, the gap between germline ends came to 9 bases. The CDR3 region has the DNA TGTGCCAGCAGCTCCCGTATTATGAACACTGAAGCTTTCTTT. Protein sequence: CASSSRIMNTEAFF.

This clonotype was counted only a few times. The chain uses TRBV7-2 and TRBJ2-7, with TRBD2 identical over 14 bases. Germline loops: CDR1 SGHTA, CDR2 FQGNSA. This CDR3 is built from 17 residues. V was clipped by 5 bases and J by 3 bases; unmatched bases: 9. The CDR3 loop reads CASSRTSGGPRIYEQYF. CDR3 DNA: TGTGCCAGCAGCCGGACTAGCGGGGGGCCGCGTATCTACGAGCAGTACTTC.

The chain joins TRBV2 to TRBJ2-5; unclear D gene. Germline V lookup: CDR1 SNHLY, CDR2 FYNNEI. The CDR3 sequence is 14 residues long. Trimming stripped 6 bases from V and 4 bases from J, with 15 bases between. This chain's CDR3 is CASRLGSPGETQYF. CDR3 in DNA: TGTGCCAGCAGGTTGGGATCTCCCGGAGAGACCCAGTACTTC.

The genes are TRBV6-1 and TRBJ1-2; D unresolved. Germline V gene data show CDR1 as MNHNS and CDR2 as SASEGT. Trimming cost V 2 bases and J 0 bases, with 10 bases left between them. The CDR3 length is 15 residues. The CDR3 reads CASSEITGSNYGYTF. The CDR3 DNA follows: TGTGCCAGCAGTGAAATAACGGGATCTAACTATGGCTACACCTTC.

This clonotype was detected a few times. This chain connects TRBV10-3 to TRBJ1-3; 8 bases fit TRBD1. Germline V gene data show CDR1 as ENHRY and CDR2 as SYGVKD. The CDR3 has 17 amino acids. V lost 1 base to trimming and J lost 2 bases; unmatched junction nucleotides: 7. Here the CDR3 DNA reads TGTGCCATCAGTGAGTTGCAACCAGGGGGCACTGGAAACACCATATATTTT. Amino acid sequence: CAISELQPGGTGNTIYF.

The chain joins TRBV10-3 to TRBJ2-5; the D is unclear. The germline V gene has CDR1 ENHRY and CDR2 SYGVKD. The CDR3 length is 16 residues. The ends were cut back, 2 bases at V and 5 bases at J, with 18 bases in the middle. The CDR3 sequence is CAISEMAQEVGETQYF. CDR3 DNA sequence: TGTGCCATCAGTGAGATGGCCCAAGAGGTGGGGGAGACCCAGTACTTC.

This chain joins TRBV19 and TRBJ2-2; D is uncertain. Trimming stripped 7 bases from V and 4 bases from J, with 10 bases between. Germline CDR1 and CDR2: LNHDA and SQIVND (reference sequence). This CDR3 comprises 13 residues. CDR3 in amino acids: CASIDRVTGELFF. CDR3 nucleotides: TGTGCCAGTATCGATAGGGTCACCGGGGAGCTGTTTTTT. The full variable domain, in which reference TRBV19 and TRBJ2-2 provide the parts outside the CDR3, is DGGITQSPKYLFRKEGQNVTLSCEQNLNHDAMYWYRQDPGQGLRLIYYSQIVNDFQKGDIAEGYSVSREKKESFPLTVTSAQKNPTAFYLCASIDRVTGELFFGEGSRLTVL.